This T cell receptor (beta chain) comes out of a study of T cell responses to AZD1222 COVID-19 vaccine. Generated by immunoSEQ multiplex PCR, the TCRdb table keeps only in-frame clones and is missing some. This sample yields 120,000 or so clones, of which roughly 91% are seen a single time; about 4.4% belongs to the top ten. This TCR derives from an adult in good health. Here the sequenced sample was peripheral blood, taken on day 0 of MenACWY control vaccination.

DNA for the CDR3: TGCGCCAGCAGCTTGGAGCGGGGGGATACGCAGTATTTT. This sequence encodes CASSLERGDTQYF. V usage is TRBV5-1 and J usage is TRBJ2-3, with 8 nucleotides matching TRBD2. The CDR3 runs to 13 residues. Losses at the gene ends were 0 bases for V and 6 bases for J; bases not matched to a gene: 0. Germline CDR1 and CDR2: SGHRS and YFSETQ.